Each of the 21 T cell receptor beta chains below was sequenced from the same sample in a study of shared clonotypes between healthy human individuals. Here immunoSEQ multiplex PCR was the method, and the copy in TCRdb shows in-frame clones only, minus some. The sample contains over 950,000 clones, roughly 77% of which appear only once. The specimen sequenced was memory CD4+ T cells from PBMCs. The subset: CD45RA-negative fraction. The receptors come from a man aged 18 to 30 in good health. Some clones in this sample may be carry-over from other donors' samples.

The chain is built from TRBV4-1 and TRBJ1-1; D perhaps matches TRBD1 (5 bases). CDR3 length equals 15 residues. V was pared by 0 bases and J by 11 bases, with 19 bases between. Germline-derived CDR1 and CDR2 are MGHRA and YSYEKL. The CDR3 DNA is TGCGCCAGCAGCCAAGATGGGGGGAGGGCGGTATCGGCTTTCTTT. It encodes CASSQDGGRAVSAFF.

J is TRBJ1-5 and V is TRBV5-1; TRBD1 is a possible D gene (5 bases). Trimming shortened V by 10 bases and J by 2 bases, and 34 bases separated the two germline ends. Looked up from germline, CDR1 is SGHRS and CDR2 is YFSETQ. CDR3 length: 20 residues. CDR3: CAAENTLRGRRTGCNQPQHF. The CDR3 nucleotides read TGCGCCGCGGAAAACACCCTACGGGGCAGGCGAACGGGTTGCAATCAGCCCCAGCATTTT.

The V call is TRBV6-5, the J call TRBJ2-2; 7 positions agree with TRBD1. V was pared by 6 bases and J by 2 bases, with 3 bases of the junction left unmatched. The CDR3 is 14 residues long. The germline gives CDR1 MNHEY, CDR2 SVGAGI. CDR3 nucleotides: TGTGCCAGCAGCCACAGGGGAAACACCGGGGAGCTGTTTTTT. Its protein is CASSHRGNTGELFF.

This rearrangement joins TRBV5-1 to TRBJ2-1; TRBD2 matches 7 bases. Germline values: CDR1 SGHRS, CDR2 YFSETQ. The V gene end was trimmed by 2 bases and the J gene end by 5 bases; junction bases not matched to a gene: 4. This CDR3 has 14 residues. CDR3 region: CASSFAGVNNEQFF. The CDR3 DNA reads as TGCGCCAGCAGCTTTGCGGGAGTCAACAATGAGCAGTTCTTC. The entire variable domain, with the rest obtained from reference TRBV5-1 and TRBJ2-1, is as follows: KAGVTQTPRYLIKTRGQQVTLSCSPISGHRSVSWYQQTPGQGLQFLFEYFSETQRNKGNFPGRFSGRQFSNSRSEMNVSTLELGDSALYLCASSFAGVNNEQFFGPGTRLTVL.

The sample holds one count of this clone. Other nucleotide sequences from this sample produce the same CDR3. The chain combines TRBV28 with TRBJ2-3; 7 bases line up with TRBD2. Germline V gives CDR1 MDHEN, CDR2 SYDVKM. The CDR3 runs to 13 residues. J lost 3 bases, V lost 6 bases, and 3 bases had no gene match. CDR3 coding DNA: TGTGCCAGCAGCGCCGGGAGGACAGATACGCAGTATTTT. This encodes CASSAGRTDTQYF.

This chain connects TRBV30 to TRBJ2-1, with 11 bases identical to TRBD2. The CDR3 extends over 16 amino acids. After removal of 3 bases from V and 3 bases from J, the junction contained 7 bases not matched to a gene. Germline loops: CDR1 GTSNPN, CDR2 SVGIG (reference sequence). CDR3 sequence (DNA): TGTGCCTGGAGAGAAAAACTAGCGGGAGTCTACAATGAGCAGTTCTTC. Protein: CAWREKLAGVYNEQFF.

This rearrangement joins TRBV5-1 to TRBJ1-5; D may be TRBD1 (6 bases). The CDR3 extends over 15 amino acids. The V and J ends lost 3 bases and 7 bases respectively, with 17 bases between them. CDR1 SGHRS and CDR2 YFSETQ come from the germline V gene. The CDR3, as DNA: TGCGCCAGCAGCTATTCAGGGGAATCCAACCAGCCCCAGCATTTT. Its translation is CASSYSGESNQPQHF.

This clone was seen only once. The chain uses TRBV5-6 and TRBJ1-1; the D gene is possibly TRBD1 (6 bases). The CDR3 length is 15 residues. Germline lookup yields CDR1 SGHDT and CDR2 YYEEEE. Trimming stripped 0 bases from V and 5 bases from J, with 14 bases between. In DNA form, the CDR3 reads TGTGCCAGCAGCTTGGACGGGGGCTTGAGAACTGAAGCTTTCTTT. Its translation: CASSLDGGLRTEAFF. Based on the CDR3 plus reference TRBV5-6 and TRBJ1-1, the full variable domain is DAGVTQSPTHLIKTRGQQVTLRCSPKSGHDTVSWYQQALGQGPQFIFQYYEEEERQRGNFPDRFSGHQFPNYSSELNVNALLLGDSALYLCASSLDGGLRTEAFFGQGTRLTVV.

This chain joins TRBV5-1 and TRBJ2-3; tentative D call: TRBD2 (5 bases). This CDR3 region has 14 residues. V was shortened by 1 base and J by 4 bases, with 10 bases between the two germline ends. The germline V gene has CDR1 SGHRS and CDR2 YFSETQ. The chain's CDR3 is CASSLSGSADTQYF. In nucleotides, the CDR3 is TGCGCCAGCAGCTTGTCGGGAAGTGCAGATACGCAGTATTTT.

Worth noting for this clone: Possible read error: a much larger clone is one base away. The same CDR3 can be traced to other DNA sequences in this sample. This chain connects TRBV11-2 to TRBJ2-3; TRBD2 agrees at 8 bases. Trimming took 1 base from V and 2 from J; bases not matched to a gene: 8. Looked up from germline, CDR1 is SGHAT and CDR2 is FQNNGV. This CDR3 contains 17 residues. The CDR3 DNA reads TGTGCCAGCAGCTTAGCCGGAAGCGGGAGATACACAGATACGCAGTATTTT. Amino acids: CASSLAGSGRYTDTQYF.

The chain combines TRBV28 with TRBJ1-3, with a weak D call TRBD1 (6 bases). Germline V gene lookup returns CDR1 MDHEN and CDR2 SYDVKM. The CDR3 covers 14 residues. Trimming removed 10 bases at V and 6 bases at J, with 19 bases between. Here the CDR3 DNA reads TGTGCCACTTCCAGGGGCTCCCCCCAAAACACCATATATTTT. It specifies CATSRGSPQNTIYF.

The V call is TRBV5-1, the J call TRBJ2-7; D gene unclear. The CDR3 length is 14 residues. Trimming stripped 1 base from V and 0 bases from J, with 8 bases between. Germline-derived CDR1 and CDR2 are SGHRS and YFSETQ. The CDR3 sequence: CASSLRPLSYEQYF. CDR3 nucleotides: TGCGCCAGCAGCTTGAGGCCCCTCTCCTACGAGCAGTACTTC.

The sample holds many counts of this clone. The chain joins TRBV11-2 to TRBJ1-1; the D gene is possibly TRBD1 (6 bases). The CDR3 covers 14 residues. Trimming removed 3 bases from V and 3 bases from J, with 11 bases in between. Germline V gives CDR1 SGHAT, CDR2 FQNNGV. CDR3 loop: CASSLVGGYTEAFF. In DNA, the CDR3 is TGTGCCAGCAGCTTGGTCGGGGGCTACACTGAAGCTTTCTTT.

This chain connects TRBV27 to TRBJ2-2; D remains unclear. This CDR3 has 11 amino acids. V lost 4 bases to trimming and J lost 6 bases, with 3 bases between them. The germline V gene encodes CDR1 MNHEY and CDR2 SMNVEV (reference sequence). The CDR3 spells CASSWAGELFF. In DNA form, the CDR3 reads TGTGCCAGCAGTTGGGCCGGGGAGCTGTTTTTT.

The chain joins TRBV16 to TRBJ1-4; D remains ambiguous. Trimming removed 1 base at V and 3 bases at J, with 9 bases between. This CDR3 has 15 amino acids. The germline V gene has CDR1 KGHSY and CDR2 FQNENV. CDR3 sequence reads: CASSQFFGPNEKLFF. The CDR3 coding sequence is TGTGCCAGCAGCCAATTTTTCGGGCCTAATGAAAAACTGTTTTTT. Full variable domain (rest looked up from reference TRBV16 and TRBJ1-4): GEEVAQTPKHLVRGEGQKAKLYCAPIKGHSYVFWYQQVLKNEFKFLISFQNENVFDETGMPKERFSAKCLPNSPCSLEIQATKLEDSAVYFCASSQFFGPNEKLFFGSGTQLSVL.

The V call is TRBV28, the J call TRBJ2-7; 10 bases are shared with TRBD2. Trimming removed 6 bases from V and 10 bases from J; junction bases left unmatched: 12. The CDR3 spans 14 residues. Germline assignment: CDR1 MDHEN and CDR2 SYDVKM. Written as DNA, the CDR3 is TGTGCCAGCAGGGTTAGGCTAGCGGGAGCGTCACAGTACTTC. Translating gives CASRVRLAGASQYF.

The rearrangement uses TRBV18 and TRBJ2-1, with TRBD2 identical over 8 bases. CDR3 size: 15 residues. The V segment lost 2 bases and the J segment 3 bases; nucleotides outside the gene matches: 3. Germline V gene data show CDR1 as KGHSH and CDR2 as LQKENI. The CDR3 is CASSPSSGSYNEQFF. CDR3 bases: TGTGCCAGCTCACCAAGCAGCGGGAGCTACAATGAGCAGTTCTTC.

CDR3 coding DNA: TGTGCCAGCAGGGGGCTGACAGGGATTTATTATGGCTACACCTTC. Translating gives CASRGLTGIYYGYTF. The V call is TRBV5-6, the J call TRBJ1-2, with 7 bases that match TRBD1. This CDR3 comprises 15 residues. CDR1 is SGHDT, CDR2 YYEEEE, per germline. After removal of 5 bases from V and 5 bases from J, the junction contained 12 bases not matched to a gene.

CDR3 DNA sequence: TGCAGCGTTGAAATTAGGGGGACCGGGGAGCTGTTTTTT. The encoded protein is CSVEIRGTGELFF. The V gene is TRBV29-1, the J gene TRBJ2-2, with D possibly TRBD1 on 6 matching bases. Trimming removed 2 bases at V and 5 bases at J, with 9 bases between. The germline gives CDR1 SQVTM, CDR2 ANQGSEA. The CDR3 is made up of 13 amino acids.

The genes are TRBV6-6 and TRBJ1-3; D ambiguous. This CDR3 has 15 residues. Germline values: CDR1 MNHNY, CDR2 SVGAGI (reference sequence). V was trimmed by 6 bases and J by 0 bases, leaving 12 bases between them. CDR3 in amino acids: CASSSGLISGNTIYF. The CDR3 coding sequence is TGTGCCAGCAGCTCCGGACTGATCTCTGGAAACACCATATATTTT.

The CDR3 region has the DNA TGCGCCAGCAGCTTGGCGCCGGGGGCTGGAAACACCATATATTTT. Protein sequence: CASSLAPGAGNTIYF. The rearrangement links TRBV5-1 to TRBJ1-3, with D perhaps matching TRBD1 (5 bases). There are 15 residues in the CDR3. Deletions cut 0 bases from V and 2 bases from J, with 9 bases between. CDR1 and CDR2 from the germline V gene are SGHRS and YFSETQ.